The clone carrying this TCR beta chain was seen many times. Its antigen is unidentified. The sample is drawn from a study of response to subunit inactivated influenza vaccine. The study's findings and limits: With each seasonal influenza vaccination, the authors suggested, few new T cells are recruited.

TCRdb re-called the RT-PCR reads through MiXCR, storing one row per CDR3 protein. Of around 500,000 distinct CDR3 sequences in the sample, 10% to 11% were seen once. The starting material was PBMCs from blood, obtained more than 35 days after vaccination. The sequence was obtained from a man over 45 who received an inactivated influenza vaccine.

The CDR3 DNA is TGCGCCAGCAGACTCCAACCGGGAGCCTACGAGCAGTACTTC. Amino acid sequence: CASRLQPGAYEQYF. The chain uses TRBV5-1 and TRBJ2-7; possibly TRBD2 for D (6 bases). Germline-derived CDR1 and CDR2 are SGHRS and YFSETQ. V lost 5 bases to trimming and J lost 2 bases, with 14 bases between them. CDR3 length equals 14 residues.